The 6 T cell receptor beta chains given below trace back to one sample, sequenced in a study of CD8 T cells in Susac syndrome. With random hexamers, reverse transcription was performed on about 0.5 to 1 ug of RNA. TCRdb passed the immunoSEQ multiplex PCR reads through MiXCR, listing each CDR3 protein once. Altogether about 150,000 distinct CDR3 sequences are present, roughly 95% being singletons, with the ten largest covering roughly 0.16%. Sequenced input: CD4+ T cells from PBMCs. The receptors derive from a human donor with Susac syndrome.

The V gene is TRBV15, the J gene TRBJ1-2; no reliable D call. From germline, CDR1 is LNHNV and CDR2 YYDKDF (reference sequence). The CDR3 has 13 residues. The ends were cut back, 5 bases at V and 8 bases at J, with 15 bases in the middle. The CDR3: CATSPGGSEGYTF. The CDR3 DNA reads as TGTGCCACCAGCCCCGGCGGGTCGGAGGGCTACACCTTC. The full variable domain, its missing parts supplied by reference TRBV15 and TRBJ1-2, is DAMVIQNPRYQVTQFGKPVTLSCSQTLNHNVMYWYQQKSSQAPKLLFHYYDKDFNNEADTPDNFQSRRPNTSFCFLDIRSPGLGDTAMYLCATSPGGSEGYTFGSGTRLTVV.

The chain uses TRBV4-1 and TRBJ1-4; no reliable D call. The germline V gene has CDR1 MGHRA and CDR2 YSYEKL. Trimming left V 4 bases short and J 5 bases short, with 11 bases between. This CDR3 is built from 14 residues. CDR3 in amino acids: CASSLERRNEKLFF. In DNA, the CDR3 is TGCGCCAGCAGCCTCGAGAGGCGGAATGAAAAACTGTTTTTT.

This chain links TRBV20-1 with TRBJ1-1; D remains ambiguous. Germline CDR1 reads DFQATT; CDR2 reads SNEGSKA (reference sequence). Between the trimmed V and J ends, which lost 7 bases and 2 bases, there was a span of 14 bases. The CDR3 runs 13 residues. CDR3 loop: CSVLRSSNTEAFF. DNA of the CDR3: TGCAGTGTATTAAGGTCAAGTAACACTGAAGCTTTCTTT.

V is TRBV11-2 and J is TRBJ1-5, with D maybe TRBD1 (5 bases). Trimming stripped 4 bases from V and 3 bases from J, with 13 bases between. The CDR3 length is 15 residues. Germline values: CDR1 SGHAT, CDR2 FQNNGV. CDR3 protein: CASSSGTRDNQPQHF. CDR3 in DNA: TGTGCCAGCAGCTCCGGGACTCGGGACAATCAGCCCCAGCATTTT.

The V gene is TRBV5-1, the J gene TRBJ2-3, with no clear D. Trimming shortened V by 1 base and J by 1 base, and 10 bases separated the two germline ends. The length of the CDR3 is 15 residues. Looked up from germline, CDR1 is SGHRS and CDR2 is YFSETQ. The CDR3, as DNA: TGCGCCAGCAGCTTGATGGGAACTGGCACAGATACGCAGTATTTT. This codes for CASSLMGTGTDTQYF.

V and J are TRBV25-1 and TRBJ2-6; D unclear. Germline values: CDR1 MGHDK, CDR2 SYGVNS. V was clipped by 7 bases and J by 2 bases, with 6 bases between them. This CDR3 contains 13 residues. The CDR3 sequence is CASIPTGANVLTF. The CDR3 DNA sequence: TGTGCCAGCATTCCAACTGGGGCCAACGTCCTGACTTTC.